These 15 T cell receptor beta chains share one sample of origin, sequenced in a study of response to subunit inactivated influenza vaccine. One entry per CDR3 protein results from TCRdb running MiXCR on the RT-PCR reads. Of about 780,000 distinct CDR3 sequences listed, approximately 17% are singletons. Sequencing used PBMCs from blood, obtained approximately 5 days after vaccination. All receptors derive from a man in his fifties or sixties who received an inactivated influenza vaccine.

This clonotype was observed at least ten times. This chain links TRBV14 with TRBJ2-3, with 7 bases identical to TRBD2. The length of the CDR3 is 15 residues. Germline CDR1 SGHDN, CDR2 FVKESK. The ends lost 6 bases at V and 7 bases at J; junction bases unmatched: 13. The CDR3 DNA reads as TGTGCCAGCAGTCGGGGAGGAGCGGGACGATATACGCAGTATTTT. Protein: CASSRGGAGRYTQYF.

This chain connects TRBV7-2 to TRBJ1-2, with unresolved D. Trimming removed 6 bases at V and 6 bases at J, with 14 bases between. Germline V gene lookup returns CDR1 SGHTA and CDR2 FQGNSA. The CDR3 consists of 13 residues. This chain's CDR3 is CASRSSLSDGYTF. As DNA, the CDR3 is TGTGCCAGCAGATCTAGTCTGAGTGATGGCTACACCTTC.

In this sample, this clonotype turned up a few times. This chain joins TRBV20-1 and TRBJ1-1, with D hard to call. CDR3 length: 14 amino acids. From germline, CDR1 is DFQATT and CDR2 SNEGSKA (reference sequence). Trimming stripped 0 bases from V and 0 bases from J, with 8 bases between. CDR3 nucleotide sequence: TGCAGTGCTAGAGATTGGCGGGTGAACACTGAAGCTTTCTTT. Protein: CSARDWRVNTEAFF.

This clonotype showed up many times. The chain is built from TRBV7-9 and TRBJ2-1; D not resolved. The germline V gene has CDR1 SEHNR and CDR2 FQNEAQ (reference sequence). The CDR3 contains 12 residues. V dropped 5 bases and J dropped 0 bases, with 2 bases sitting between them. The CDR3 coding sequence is TGTGCCAGCAGCACCTCCTACAATGAGCAGTTCTTC. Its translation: CASSTSYNEQFF.

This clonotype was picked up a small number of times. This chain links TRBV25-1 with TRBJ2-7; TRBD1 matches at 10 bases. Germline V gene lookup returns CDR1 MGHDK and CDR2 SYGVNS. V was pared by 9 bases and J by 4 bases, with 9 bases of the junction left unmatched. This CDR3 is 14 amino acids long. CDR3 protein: CASWGQGSYYEQYF. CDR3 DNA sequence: TGTGCCAGTTGGGGACAGGGGAGTTATTACGAGCAGTACTTC.

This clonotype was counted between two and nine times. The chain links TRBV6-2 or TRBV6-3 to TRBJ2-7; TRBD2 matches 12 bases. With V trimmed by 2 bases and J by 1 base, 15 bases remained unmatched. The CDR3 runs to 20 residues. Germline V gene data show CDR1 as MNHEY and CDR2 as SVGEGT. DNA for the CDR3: TGTGCCAGCAGTTACCCGACCCAGGGACTAGCGGGTTCCTATTCCTACGAGCAGTACTTC. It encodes CASSYPTQGLAGSYSYEQYF.

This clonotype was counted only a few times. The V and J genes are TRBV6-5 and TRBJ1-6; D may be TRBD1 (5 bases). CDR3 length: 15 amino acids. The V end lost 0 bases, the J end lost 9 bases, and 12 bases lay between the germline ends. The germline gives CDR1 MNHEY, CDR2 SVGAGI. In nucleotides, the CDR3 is TGTGCCAGCAGTTACTCAACAGGACCTGGTTCACCCCTCCACTTT. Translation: CASSYSTGPGSPLHF.

The CDR3 DNA reads as TGTGCCAGCAGCTTAATCTCCTCTTTGGGAAACACCATATATTTT. This gives the protein CASSLISSLGNTIYF. J is TRBJ1-3 and V is TRBV7-8; D is unresolved. Trimming cost V 2 bases and J 4 bases, with 12 bases left between them. The CDR3 runs 15 residues. Germline V gene lookup returns CDR1 SGHVS and CDR2 FQNEAQ.

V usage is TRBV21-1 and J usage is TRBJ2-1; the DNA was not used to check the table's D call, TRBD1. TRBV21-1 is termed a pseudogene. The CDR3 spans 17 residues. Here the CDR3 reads CASSKASWDRGYNEQFF. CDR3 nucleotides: TGTGCCAGCAGCAAAGCCTCTTGGGACAGGGGCTACAATGAGCAGTTCTTC.

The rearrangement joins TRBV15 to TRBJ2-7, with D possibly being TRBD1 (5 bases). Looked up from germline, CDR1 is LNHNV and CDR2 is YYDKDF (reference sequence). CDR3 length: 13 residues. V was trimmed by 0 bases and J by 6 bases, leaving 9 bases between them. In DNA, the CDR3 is TGTGCCACCAGCAGAGATACCAGGGTCGAGCAGTACTTC. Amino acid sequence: CATSRDTRVEQYF. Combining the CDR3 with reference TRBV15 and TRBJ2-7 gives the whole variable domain DAMVIQNPRYQVTQFGKPVTLSCSQTLNHNVMYWYQQKSSQAPKLLFHYYDKDFNNEADTPDNFQSRRPNTSFCFLDIRSPGLGDTAMYLCATSRDTRVEQYFGPGTRLTVT.

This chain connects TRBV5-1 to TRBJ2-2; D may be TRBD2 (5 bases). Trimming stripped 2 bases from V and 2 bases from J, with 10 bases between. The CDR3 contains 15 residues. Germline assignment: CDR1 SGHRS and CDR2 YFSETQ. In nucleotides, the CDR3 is TGCGCCAGCAGCTTTACGGGGAGAAACACCGGGGAGCTGTTTTTT. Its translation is CASSFTGRNTGELFF. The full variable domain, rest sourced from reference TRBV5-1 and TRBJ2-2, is KAGVTQTPRYLIKTRGQQVTLSCSPISGHRSVSWYQQTPGQGLQFLFEYFSETQRNKGNFPGRFSGRQFSNSRSEMNVSTLELGDSALYLCASSFTGRNTGELFFGEGSRLTVL.

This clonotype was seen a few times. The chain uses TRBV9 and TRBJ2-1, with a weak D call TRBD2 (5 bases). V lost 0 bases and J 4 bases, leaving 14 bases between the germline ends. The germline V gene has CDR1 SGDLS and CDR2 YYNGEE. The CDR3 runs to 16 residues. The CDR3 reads CASSVGLSTIYNEQFF. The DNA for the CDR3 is TGTGCCAGCAGCGTAGGGCTATCGACTATTTACAATGAGCAGTTCTTC. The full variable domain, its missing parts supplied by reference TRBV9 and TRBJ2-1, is DSGVTQTPKHLITATGQRVTLRCSPRSGDLSVYWYQQSLDQGLQFLIQYYNGEERAKGNILERFSAQQFPDLHSELNLSSLELGDSALYFCASSVGLSTIYNEQFFGPGTRLTVL.

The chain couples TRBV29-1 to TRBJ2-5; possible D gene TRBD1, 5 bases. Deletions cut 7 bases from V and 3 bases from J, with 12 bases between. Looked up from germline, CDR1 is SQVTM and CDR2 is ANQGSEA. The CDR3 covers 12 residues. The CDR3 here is CSAGGAEETQYF. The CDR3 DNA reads TGCAGCGCGGGTGGGGCAGAAGAGACCCAGTACTTC. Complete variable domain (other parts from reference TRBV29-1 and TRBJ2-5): SAVISQKPSRDICQRGTSLTIQCQVDSQVTMMFWYRQQPGQSLTLIATANQGSEATYESGFVIDKFPISRPNLTFSTLTVSNMSPEDSSIYLCSAGGAEETQYFGPGTRLLVL.

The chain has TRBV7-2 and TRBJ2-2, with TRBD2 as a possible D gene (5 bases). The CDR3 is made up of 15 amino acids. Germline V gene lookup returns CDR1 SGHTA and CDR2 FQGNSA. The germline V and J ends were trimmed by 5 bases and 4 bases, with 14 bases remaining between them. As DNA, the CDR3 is TGTGCCAGCAGCCCTCTTATAGCGAGCACCGGGGAGCTGTTTTTT. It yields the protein CASSPLIASTGELFF.

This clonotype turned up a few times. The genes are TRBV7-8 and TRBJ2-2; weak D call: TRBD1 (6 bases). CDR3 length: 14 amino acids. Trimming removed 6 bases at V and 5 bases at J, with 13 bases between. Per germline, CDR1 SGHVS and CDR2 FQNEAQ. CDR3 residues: CASRQGPGTGELFF. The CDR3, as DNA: TGTGCCAGCAGGCAGGGGCCAGGGACCGGGGAGCTGTTTTTT.